Listed below are T cell receptor beta chains from one sample, sequenced in a study of T cells in localized non-small cell lung cancer. Repertoires were generated with immunoSEQ multiplex PCR, while TCRdb's copy carries only in-frame clones and drops some. The table shows about 53,000 clones, with over 70% occurring only once. The specimen was peripheral blood mononuclear cells, collected before any cancer treatment. Receptors originate from a man between 40 and 69 years old with stage III lung adenocarcinoma. CDR3s include the opening cysteine and the closing phenylalanine or tryptophan. Each record gives: D gene, V gene, clone size, J gene, CDR3 DNA, CDR3 protein. A D gene is named only where the DNA matches it firmly. Size values are once, few and many counts, or a class for expanded clones, and some rows have none.

NA	TRBV7-2	NA	TRBJ2-7	TGTGCCAGCAGCTTGAAACCAGGGGGGTACGAGCAGTACTTC	CASSLKPGGYEQYF
NA	TRBV29-1	NA	TRBJ2-7	TGCAGCGTTGTCAGGGCCGACCCCTACGAGCAGTACTTC	CSVVRADPYEQYF
TRBD2	TRBV7-3	NA	TRBJ2-1	TGTGCCAGCAGCCCCACCGCAGGACTAGCGGGGTCGGCCTACAATGAGCAGTTCTTC	CASSPTAGLAGSAYNEQFF
NA	TRBV12-5	NA	TRBJ2-6	TGTGCTAGTAGAGTCTCTGGGGCCAACGTCCTGACTTTC	CASRVSGANVLTF
NA	TRBV10-1	once	TRBJ1-4	TGCGCCTCCAATGGGGGTTTGGGTGAAAAACTGTTTTTT	CASNGGLGEKLFF
TRBD1	TRBV5-6	once	TRBJ1-5	TGTGCCAGCAGCCTGTGGACAGGGCAGAACGTCCAGCATTTT	CASSLWTGQNVQHF
TRBD2	TRBV7-2	NA	TRBJ2-3	TGTGCCAGCTGGGGGGGGAGGGCCGCAGATACGCAGTATTTT	CASWGGRAADTQYF
TRBD1	TRBV18	NA	TRBJ2-7	TGTGCCAGCTCATTATCCGGGACAGGGTTCTACGAGCAGTACTTC	CASSLSGTGFYEQYF
NA	TRBV18	NA	TRBJ2-7	TGTGCCAGCTCACCGGGGGCAGGGAGGACGAGCGAGCAGTACTTC	CASSPGAGRTSEQYF
NA	TRBV19	NA	TRBJ1-1	TGTGCCAGTAGTATACGAGGTAATGCGGACACTGAAGCTTTCTTT	CASSIRGNADTEAFF
TRBD1	TRBV9	NA	TRBJ2-7	TGTGCCAGCAGCGGACCGGGACAGGAGGGATACGAGCAGTACTTC	CASSGPGQEGYEQYF
NA	TRBV11-2	NA	TRBJ1-5	TGTGCCAGCAGCTTAGGGGCTGGGAATCAGCCCCAGCATTTT	CASSLGAGNQPQHF
TRBD1	TRBV19	NA	TRBJ1-5	TGTGCCAGTAGTGATCCGGGGACAGGGGACCAGCCCCAGCATTTT	CASSDPGTGDQPQHF
NA	TRBV5-1	NA	TRBJ2-1	TGCGCCAGCAGCCCGAGCCTACTGGGTAGCTCCTACAATGAGCAGTTCTTC	CASSPSLLGSSYNEQFF
TRBD1	TRBV7-2	NA	TRBJ1-2	TGTGCCAGCAGCCTACAGGGGGTGAGAGGCTACACCTTC	CASSLQGVRGYTF
NA	TRBV19	NA	TRBJ2-1	TGTGCCAGTAGTATGGGTAGCGGCGCCTACAATGAGCAGTTCTTC	CASSMGSGAYNEQFF
NA	TRBV6-6	many	TRBJ2-7	TGTGCCAGCAGTTCCTGGACGGTAAACTACGAGCAGTACTTC	CASSSWTVNYEQYF
TRBD1	TRBV18	NA	TRBJ1-2	TGTGCCAGCTCACCCCCGGGACAGGGGAACTATGGCTACACCTTC	CASSPPGQGNYGYTF
TRBD2	TRBV13	NA	TRBJ2-7	TGTGCCAGCAGCTCCAGCGGGATCCCAGGGGAGCAGTACTTC	CASSSSGIPGEQYF
NA	TRBV11-2	NA	TRBJ1-1	TGTGCCAGCAGCTTGTTACAGGAGAGGAACACTGAAGCTTTCTTT	CASSLLQERNTEAFF
NA	TRBV5-1	NA	TRBJ2-3	TGCGCCAGCAGCTTAGGACTGATGGTAGCAGATACGCAGTATTTT	CASSLGLMVADTQYF
NA	TRBV14	NA	TRBJ2-7	TGTGCCAGCAGCCAAGTCTGGGGCCGACACTACGAGCAGTACTTC	CASSQVWGRHYEQYF
NA	TRBV28	NA	TRBJ2-7	TGTGCCAGCAGTCCTCCGGGGGCGGGGGAGCAGTACTTC	CASSPPGAGEQYF
NA	TRBV27	NA	TRBJ1-5	TGTGCCAGCAGTTTATTCTCGGGAGACAATCAGCCCCAGCATTTT	CASSLFSGDNQPQHF
TRBD2	TRBV7-9	NA	TRBJ2-3	TGTGCCAGCAGCTTTAGACTAGCGGGAGGCCCAGATACGCAGTATTTT	CASSFRLAGGPDTQYF
NA	TRBV13	NA	TRBJ2-1	TGTGCCAGCAGCTTAAGAGGACGGGTACGCCCTAATGAGCAGTTCTTC	CASSLRGRVRPNEQFF
TRBD2	TRBV19	NA	TRBJ2-1	TGTGCCAGTATTCGGGGGGCGGGAGGCTTGGATGAGCAGTTCTTC	CASIRGAGGLDEQFF
NA	TRBV7-9	NA	TRBJ1-1	TGTGCCAGCAGCTTAGCCTTAGGCCAACCAAGTAACACTGAAGCTTTCTTT	CASSLALGQPSNTEAFF
TRBD1	TRBV18	NA	TRBJ1-1	TGTGCCAGCTCACCAGGACAGGGGCTGAACACTGAAGCTTTCTTT	CASSPGQGLNTEAFF
TRBD2	TRBV10-1	NA	TRBJ2-1	TGCGCCAGCAGCGGGACTAGCGGGTTGGGTGAGCAGTTCTTC	CASSGTSGLGEQFF
NA	TRBV9	few	TRBJ1-4	TGTGCCAGCAGCGTAGGAATCGCAACTAATGAAAAACTGTTTTTT	CASSVGIATNEKLFF
TRBD1	TRBV6-1	NA	TRBJ1-4	TGTGCCAGCACGGACAGGGGTCTTGGAAAACTGTTTTTT	CASTDRGLGKLFF
NA	TRBV9	once	TRBJ2-2	TGTGCCAGCAGCGTAGACCCAACTACCGGGGAGCTGTTTTTT	CASSVDPTTGELFF
TRBD2	TRBV19	NA	TRBJ2-7	TGTGCCAGTAGCCTACGCGGACTAGCGGGCCATGACTCCTACGAGCAGTACTTC	CASSLRGLAGHDSYEQYF
TRBD1	TRBV6-5	NA	TRBJ2-1	TGTGCCAGCAGTTCACGGGACAGGGACTACAATGAGCAGTTCTTC	CASSSRDRDYNEQFF
NA	TRBV25-1	NA	TRBJ1-5	TGTGCCAGCAAGTATTGGGCAGTCAATCAGCCCCAGCATTTT	CASKYWAVNQPQHF